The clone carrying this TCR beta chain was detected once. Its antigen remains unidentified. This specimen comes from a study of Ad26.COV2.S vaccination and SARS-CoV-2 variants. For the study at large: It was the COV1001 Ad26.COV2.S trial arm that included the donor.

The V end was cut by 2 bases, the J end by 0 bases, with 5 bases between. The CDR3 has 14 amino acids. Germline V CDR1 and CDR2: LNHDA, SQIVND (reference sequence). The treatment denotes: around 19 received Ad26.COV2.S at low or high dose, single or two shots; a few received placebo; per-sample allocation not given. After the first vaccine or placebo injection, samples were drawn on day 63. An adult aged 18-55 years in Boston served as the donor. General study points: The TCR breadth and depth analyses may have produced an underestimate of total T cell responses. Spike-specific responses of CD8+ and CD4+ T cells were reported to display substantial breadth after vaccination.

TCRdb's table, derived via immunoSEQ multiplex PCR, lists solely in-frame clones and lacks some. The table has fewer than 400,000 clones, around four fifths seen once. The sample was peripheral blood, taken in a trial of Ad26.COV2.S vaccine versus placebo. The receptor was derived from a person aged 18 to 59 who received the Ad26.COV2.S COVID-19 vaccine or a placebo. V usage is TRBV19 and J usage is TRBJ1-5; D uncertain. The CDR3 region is CASSISVSNQPQHF. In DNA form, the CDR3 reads TGTGCCAGTAGTATATCTGTTAGCAATCAGCCCCAGCATTTT.